Each of the 26 T cell receptor beta chains below was sequenced from the same sample in a study of cytomegalovirus exposure and HLA in healthy donors. Here immunoSEQ multiplex PCR was the method, and the copy in TCRdb shows in-frame clones only, minus some. Among roughly 300,000 clones listed, around 90% were seen once. What was sequenced was PBMCs. Receptors were obtained from a woman under 40 in good health and CMV-seropositive.

This clone was seen more than once but under ten times. The chain has TRBV7-9 and TRBJ1-2; no definite D call. The CDR3 is 17 residues long. Looked up from germline, CDR1 is SEHNR and CDR2 is FQNEAQ (reference sequence). V was trimmed by 2 bases and J by 4 bases, leaving 20 bases between them. Here the CDR3 DNA reads TGTGCCAGCAGCTTATGGTTCGGGCAGTTCGTAATCTATGGCTACACCTTC. This translates into CASSLWFGQFVIYGYTF.

J is TRBJ2-7 and V is TRBV2, with a tentative D call TRBD1 (5 bases). CDR1 and CDR2 from the germline V gene are SNHLY and FYNNEI. The germline V and J ends were trimmed by 4 bases and 4 bases, with 14 bases remaining between them. The CDR3 has 14 residues. CDR3 bases: TGTGCCAGCAGTGTAGTAGGACAATCGTACGAGCAGTACTTC. Its protein is CASSVVGQSYEQYF. Full variable domain (rest looked up from reference TRBV2 and TRBJ2-7): EPEVTQTPSHQVTQMGQEVILRCVPISNHLYFYWYRQILGQKVEFLVSFYNNEISEKSEIFDDQFSVERPDGSNFTLKIRSTKLEDSAMYFCASSVVGQSYEQYFGPGTRLTVT.

The V gene is TRBV12-2, the J gene TRBJ2-1; the table's D call, TRBD1, has no DNA check behind it. TRBV12-2 is listed as a pseudogene. The CDR3 covers 15 residues. The CDR3 reads CASRLGGQDYNEQFF. The CDR3 DNA reads as TGTGCAAGTCGCTTAGGGGGACAGGACTACAATGAGCAGTTCTTC.

The chain employs TRBV7-6 and TRBJ2-2; TRBD2 matches at 7 bases. V lost 0 bases, J lost 5 bases, and 0 bases stayed unmatched. Looked up from germline, CDR1 is SGHVS and CDR2 is FNYEAQ. The length of the CDR3 is 14 residues. As DNA, the CDR3 is TGTGCCAGCAGCTTAGCTAGCGGGACCGGGGAGCTGTTTTTT. It specifies CASSLASGTGELFF.

The V and J genes are TRBV28 and TRBJ2-1; the match to TRBD2 covers 14 bases. The CDR3 has 17 residues. Per germline, CDR1 MDHEN and CDR2 SYDVKM. V shed 8 bases, J shed 3 bases, and the junction held 9 bases outside the gene matches. CDR3 loop: CASAGTSGRVGYNEQFF. CDR3 nucleotides: TGTGCCAGCGCGGGGACTAGCGGGAGAGTCGGCTACAATGAGCAGTTCTTC.

This sequence joins TRBV6-1 and TRBJ1-2, with 11 bases identical to TRBD1. V was pared by 3 bases and J by 3 bases, with 3 bases of the junction left unmatched. Germline V gene sequence: CDR1 MNHNS, CDR2 SASEGT. The CDR3 runs 15 residues. CDR3 protein: CASSEGTGGDYGYTF. The CDR3 region has the DNA TGTGCCAGCAGTGAGGGGACAGGGGGAGACTATGGCTACACCTTC.

The genes are TRBV25-1 and TRBJ1-1, with D hard to call. The CDR3 is 16 amino acids. Germline V gene lookup returns CDR1 MGHDK and CDR2 SYGVNS. Trimming took 5 bases from V and 0 from J, leaving 16 bases between them. The CDR3 reads CASSLIRDGLNTEAFF. The CDR3 nucleotides are TGTGCCAGCAGTCTTATAAGGGATGGGTTGAACACTGAAGCTTTCTTT.

The chain links TRBV28 to TRBJ1-5, with D maybe TRBD1 (5 bases). V was cut by 8 bases and J by 3 bases, with 14 bases left in between. Germline loops: CDR1 MDHEN, CDR2 SYDVKM. The CDR3 runs 14 residues. The CDR3 protein is CASLHRTSNQPQHF. The CDR3 region has the DNA TGTGCCAGCCTTCACAGGACGTCCAATCAGCCCCAGCATTTT.

The CDR3 protein is CASSTPGSSYNEQFF. In DNA, the CDR3 is TGCGCCAGCAGCACGCCGGGCAGCTCCTACAATGAGCAGTTCTTC. The V and J genes are TRBV4-1 and TRBJ2-1; no reliable D call. V was trimmed by 5 bases and J by 0 bases, leaving 11 bases between them. The CDR3 sequence is 15 residues long. CDR1 and CDR2 from the germline V gene are MGHRA and YSYEKL.

This clone was found once. The V call is TRBV6-5, the J call TRBJ1-5; D remains ambiguous. The V end was cut by 2 bases, the J end by 4 bases, with 9 bases between. The CDR3 loop spans 14 amino acids. From germline, CDR1 is MNHEY and CDR2 SVGAGI. This chain's CDR3 is CASSYGPTNQPQHF. The CDR3 bases are TGTGCCAGCAGTTACGGGCCGACAAATCAGCCCCAGCATTTT.

This clone was detected a few times. The chain uses TRBV9 and TRBJ1-6, with D tentatively TRBD1 (6 bases). Trimming left V 0 bases short and J 7 bases short, with 17 bases between. The CDR3 has 17 residues. Germline values: CDR1 SGDLS, CDR2 YYNGEE. The CDR3 reads CASSVAGTGGANSPLHF. The CDR3 nucleotides are TGTGCCAGCAGCGTAGCCGGTACCGGGGGGGCAAATTCACCCCTCCACTTT.

This chain joins TRBV7-2 and TRBJ1-2, with a weak D call TRBD1 (6 bases). V lost 5 bases and J 4 bases, leaving 8 bases between the germline ends. Germline assignment: CDR1 SGHTA and CDR2 FQGNSA. There are 12 residues in the CDR3. CDR3 sequence reads: CASSLDSYGYTF. As DNA, the CDR3 is TGTGCCAGCAGCCTGGACAGCTATGGCTACACCTTC.

This rearrangement joins TRBV9 to TRBJ1-4; 9 bases are a match to TRBD1. This CDR3 comprises 16 residues. Germline V lookup: CDR1 SGDLS, CDR2 YYNGEE. V lost 1 base, J lost 2 bases, and 3 bases stayed unmatched. CDR3 sequence: CASSVTGGGTNEKLFF. Here the CDR3 DNA reads TGTGCCAGCAGCGTAACAGGGGGCGGTACTAATGAAAAACTGTTTTTT. The entire variable domain, with the rest obtained from reference TRBV9 and TRBJ1-4, is as follows: DSGVTQTPKHLITATGQRVTLRCSPRSGDLSVYWYQQSLDQGLQFLIQYYNGEERAKGNILERFSAQQFPDLHSELNLSSLELGDSALYFCASSVTGGGTNEKLFFGSGTQLSVL.

The V gene is TRBV7-9, the J gene TRBJ2-7; no clear D. Trimming removed 0 bases from V and 2 bases from J, with 11 bases in between. CDR3 length equals 15 residues. Germline values: CDR1 SEHNR, CDR2 FQNEAQ (reference sequence). For the CDR3, the DNA is TGTGCCAGCAGCTTAGCTATCGGAACTACCTACGAGCAGTACTTC. Translating gives CASSLAIGTTYEQYF.

The V and J genes are TRBV28 and TRBJ2-1; 8 nucleotides match TRBD2. Germline V lookup: CDR1 MDHEN, CDR2 SYDVKM. V dropped 3 bases and J dropped 4; count of bases not matched to a gene: 5. This CDR3 spans 15 amino acids. CDR3 DNA: TGTGCCAGCAGTTTCTTAGCGGGGAGATACAATGAGCAGTTCTTC. It encodes CASSFLAGRYNEQFF.

The chain joins TRBV19 to TRBJ1-4, with D unresolved. This CDR3 is 15 amino acids long. The germline V and J ends were trimmed by 5 bases and 0 bases, with 10 bases remaining between them. Per the germline V gene, CDR1 is LNHDA and CDR2 is SQIVND (reference sequence). CDR3 region: CASSPSGSTNEKLFF. The CDR3, as DNA: TGTGCCAGTAGTCCCTCGGGGTCAACTAATGAAAAACTGTTTTTT.

This clone has just a few counts. J is TRBJ1-4 and V is TRBV2; unclear D gene. The CDR3 sequence is 11 residues long. V was shortened by 5 bases and J by 15 bases, with 13 bases between the two germline ends. Germline V lookup: CDR1 SNHLY, CDR2 FYNNEI. The CDR3 nucleotides read TGTGCCAGCAGTTGGTGGGGTACTGTGTTTTTT. Translation gives CASSWWGTVFF.

This chain uses TRBV6-1 with TRBJ1-2; TRBD1 matches 12 bases. In germline, CDR1 is MNHNS, CDR2 SASEGT. The CDR3 is 15 amino acids. Germline trimming cut 1 base from V and 8 bases from J; bases unmatched to any gene: 5. Here the CDR3 reads CASSEGRDRGRGYTF. CDR3 coding DNA: TGTGCCAGCAGTGAAGGCCGGGACAGGGGGCGAGGCTACACCTTC.

The chain's CDR3 is CASSQGQAIYEQYF. In nucleotides, the CDR3 is TGTGCCAGCAGTCAGGGACAGGCTATCTACGAGCAGTACTTC. The chain has TRBV2 and TRBJ2-7; 8 nucleotides align to TRBD1. J gave up 3 bases and V 5 bases, and 6 bases lay outside the gene matches. Germline V gene sequence: CDR1 SNHLY, CDR2 FYNNEI. The CDR3 covers 14 residues. Variable domain in full (rest from reference TRBV2 and TRBJ2-7): EPEVTQTPSHQVTQMGQEVILRCVPISNHLYFYWYRQILGQKVEFLVSFYNNEISEKSEIFDDQFSVERPDGSNFTLKIRSTKLEDSAMYFCASSQGQAIYEQYFGPGTRLTVT.

V and J are TRBV18 and TRBJ2-6; 7 bases line up with TRBD1. Trimming removed 1 base from V and 0 bases from J; junction bases left unmatched: 3. There are 17 residues in the CDR3. Per germline, CDR1 KGHSH and CDR2 LQKENI. The CDR3 loop reads CASSPLGTDSGANVLTF. CDR3 coding DNA: TGTGCCAGCTCACCACTTGGGACAGACTCTGGGGCCAACGTCCTGACTTTC.

This clone was observed a few times. The CDR3 DNA reads TGTGCCAGCAGCGGGGACAGCTACAATCAGCCCCAGCATTTT. Amino acids: CASSGDSYNQPQHF. The rearrangement uses TRBV2 and TRBJ1-5; 7 bases map to TRBD1. Trimming at V came to 6 bases and at J to 3 bases, leaving 5 bases not matched to a gene. Germline loops: CDR1 SNHLY, CDR2 FYNNEI. CDR3 length equals 14 residues.

This chain connects TRBV7-8 to TRBJ2-1; a weak D match, TRBD1 (5 bases). Germline CDR1 is SGHVS and CDR2 is FQNEAQ. The CDR3 totals 14 residues. Trimming cost V 2 bases and J 7 bases, with 12 bases left between them. The CDR3 loop is CASSLYGATNEQFF. For the CDR3, the DNA is TGTGCCAGCAGCTTATATGGGGCGACTAATGAGCAGTTCTTC.

The chain recombines TRBV30 with TRBJ2-5; D uncertain. Germline values: CDR1 GTSNPN, CDR2 SVGIG (reference sequence). The CDR3 is 14 residues long. V lost 0 bases and J 3 bases, leaving 11 bases between the germline ends. The CDR3, as DNA: TGTGCCTGGAGTGTACAAATTAGAGAAGAGACCCAGTACTTC. Encoded protein: CAWSVQIREETQYF.

This clone was seen just once. The genes are TRBV19 and TRBJ2-1; 14 positions match TRBD2. Germline CDR1 LNHDA, CDR2 SQIVND (reference sequence). V lost 2 bases, J lost 1 base, and 7 bases stayed unmatched. The CDR3 has 19 amino acids. The CDR3 protein is CASSINGLAGGVSYNEQFF. CDR3 sequence (DNA): TGTGCCAGTAGTATAAACGGACTAGCGGGAGGTGTTTCCTACAATGAGCAGTTCTTC.

The V and J genes are TRBV28 and TRBJ1-5; 10 bases match TRBD1. The CDR3 is made up of 16 amino acids. Trimming took 6 bases from V and 7 from J; bases not matched to a gene: 12. Germline V gene sequence: CDR1 MDHEN, CDR2 SYDVKM. The CDR3 region is CASRPLDRGRGQPQHF. The CDR3 bases are TGTGCCAGCAGGCCTCTCGACAGGGGGCGAGGCCAGCCCCAGCATTTT.

This clone was counted between two and nine times. The CDR3 loop reads CASSEGQEVSPLHF. As DNA, the CDR3 is TGTGCCAGCAGTGAGGGGCAGGAGGTTTCACCCCTCCACTTT. The chain links TRBV2 to TRBJ1-6; D is possibly TRBD1 (5 bases). The V gene lost 3 bases and the J gene lost 9 bases, with 12 bases spanning the gap. Germline lookup yields CDR1 SNHLY and CDR2 FYNNEI. This CDR3 contains 14 residues.